These 11 T cell receptor beta chains were sequenced from one sample in a study of blood T cell repertoires in COVID-19. The data were produced by immunoSEQ multiplex PCR, yet TCRdb's version contains in-frame clones alone and is incomplete. The table shows a few hundred thousand clones, with approximately 80% occurring only once. Sequencing was carried out using peripheral blood. The origin of the receptors is a man aged 50-60 years with active or convalescent COVID-19.

J is TRBJ1-2 and V is TRBV11-2, with 9 bases identical to TRBD1. The germline V gene encodes CDR1 SGHAT and CDR2 FQNNGV. This CDR3 contains 16 residues. The trim removed 4 bases at V and 1 base at J, leaving 7 bases unmatched. The CDR3 region is CASSSRDRVFNYGYTF. Here the CDR3 DNA reads TGTGCCAGCAGCTCCCGGGACAGGGTGTTTAACTATGGCTACACCTTC. The entire variable domain, with the rest obtained from reference TRBV11-2 and TRBJ1-2, is as follows: EAGVAQSPRYKIIEKRQSVAFWCNPISGHATLYWYQQILGQGPKLLIQFQNNGVVDDSQLPKDRFSAERLKGVDSTLKIQPAKLEDSAVYLCASSSRDRVFNYGYTFGSGTRLTVV.

This chain links TRBV19 with TRBJ2-7, with 12 bases identical to TRBD1. J gave up 5 bases and V 3 bases, and 5 bases lay outside the gene matches. CDR1 LNHDA and CDR2 SQIVND come from the germline V gene (reference sequence). The CDR3 spans 15 residues. CDR3 in DNA: TGTGCCAGTAGTATGGGACAGGGGGCATTCAACGAGCAGTACTTC. This translates into CASSMGQGAFNEQYF.

This rearrangement joins TRBV11-2 to TRBJ1-2; 8 bases align to TRBD1. The CDR3 contains 16 residues. With V trimmed by 5 bases and J by 6 bases, 14 bases remained unmatched. From germline, CDR1 is SGHAT and CDR2 FQNNGV. CDR3 DNA: TGTGCCAGCAGCATTACGGACAGGGAAGTTCGGGATGGCTACACCTTC. Residues: CASSITDREVRDGYTF.

This clone was picked up a small number of times. The chain combines TRBV28 with TRBJ1-2, with 7 bases aligning to TRBD1. The CDR3 is made up of 12 amino acids. The J segment lost 7 bases and the V segment lost 6 bases, leaving 5 bases of the junction unmatched. Germline CDR1 reads MDHEN; CDR2 reads SYDVKM. CDR3 DNA sequence: TGTGCCAGCAGGACAGGGTCAGGTGGCTACACCTTC. Translating gives CASRTGSGGYTF.

A single count supports this clone. V usage is TRBV28 and J usage is TRBJ1-2; 10 bases fit TRBD1. This CDR3 comprises 15 residues. Germline CDR1 and CDR2: MDHEN and SYDVKM. V shed 3 bases, J shed 5 bases, and the junction held 6 bases outside the gene matches. CDR3 amino acids: CASSFLRTGGYGYTF. For the CDR3, the DNA is TGTGCCAGCAGTTTTCTCCGGACAGGGGGATATGGCTACACCTTC.

This rearrangement joins TRBV28 to TRBJ2-2; D not resolved. The CDR3 is made up of 11 amino acids. The germline gives CDR1 MDHEN, CDR2 SYDVKM. With 8 bases removed from V and 7 bases from J, the gap between germline ends came to 8 bases. The CDR3 nucleotides read TGTGCCAGCGGTCGGAGCGGGGAGCTGTTTTTT. It yields the protein CASGRSGELFF.

The V and J genes are TRBV7-6 and TRBJ2-3, with a possible D match to TRBD2 (7 bases). Germline loops: CDR1 SGHVS, CDR2 FNYEAQ. V was pared by 1 base and J by 6 bases, with 14 bases between. This CDR3 comprises 15 residues. Written as DNA, the CDR3 is TGTGCCAGCAGCTTAGAAGGGGGGGCATGGGATACGCAGTATTTT. Protein sequence: CASSLEGGAWDTQYF.

The chain recombines TRBV28 with TRBJ2-4, with D possibly TRBD1 on 8 matching bases. This CDR3 has 16 residues. Germline lookup yields CDR1 MDHEN and CDR2 SYDVKM. V shed 6 bases and J shed 1 base, with 16 bases lying between them. CDR3 region: CASRDTGGAAKNIQYF. CDR3 sequence (DNA): TGTGCCAGCAGAGATACAGGGGGGGCGGCCAAAAACATTCAGTACTTC.

CDR3 residues: CASSETGTSGRAVYNEQFF. CDR3 DNA sequence: TGTGCCAGCAGTGAAACGGGGACTAGCGGGAGGGCGGTCTACAATGAGCAGTTCTTC. This rearrangement joins TRBV2 to TRBJ2-1, with 16 bases aligning to TRBD2. CDR1 SNHLY and CDR2 FYNNEI come from the germline V gene. V was clipped by 2 bases and J by 3 bases; unmatched bases: 7. CDR3 size: 19 residues.

V gene TRBV2 combines with J gene TRBJ2-1, with 9 positions matching TRBD2. Germline V gene sequence: CDR1 SNHLY, CDR2 FYNNEI. The CDR3 consists of 15 residues. Unmatched junction bases numbered 1, after V lost 3 bases and J lost 1 base. Written as DNA, the CDR3 is TGTGCCAGCAGTGATAGCGGGGGATCCTACAATGAGCAGTTCTTC. Amino acid sequence: CASSDSGGSYNEQFF.

The chain is built from TRBV15 and TRBJ2-1; TRBD1 might be the D (6 bases). The CDR3 loop spans 15 amino acids. Germline V lookup: CDR1 LNHNV, CDR2 YYDKDF (reference sequence). V lost 1 base and J 2 bases, leaving 9 bases between the germline ends. The CDR3 nucleotides are TGTGCCACCAGCAGAGGAGGGACACCCTACAATGAGCAGTTCTTC. It translates to CATSRGGTPYNEQFF.